This entry features one T cell receptor (beta chain) sequence. Original handling: The authors estimated nucleated cell counts from reference gene primer amplification. Here immunoSEQ multiplex PCR was the method, and the copy in TCRdb shows in-frame clones only, minus some. D and trimming come from the DNA, and the V and J calls and clone size come from that table. The sample holds roughly 190,000 clones; roughly four fifths are singletons and the top ten take about 6.5%. This sample is drawn from a study of blood T cell repertoires in COVID-19. Across the whole study: Italy, Spain and the United States were the sources of the convalescent and acute COVID-19 samples. Sources were T cells, B-cell-depleted T cells, or PBMCs; the material itself was cDNA or gDNA.

V trimming: 5 bases; J trimming: 5 bases; junction bases outside the gene matches: 11. The CDR3 consists of 16 residues. CDR1 and CDR2 from the germline V gene are MDHEN and SYDVKM. The receptor comes from a middle-aged woman with acute or convalescent COVID-19. Sequenced material: peripheral blood. V gene TRBV28 combines with J gene TRBJ1-5; TRBD1 matches at 8 bases. The CDR3 here is CASSAGGRPSYQPQHF. In DNA form, the CDR3 reads TGTGCCAGCAGTGCAGGGGGCCGCCCCTCCTATCAGCCCCAGCATTTT.